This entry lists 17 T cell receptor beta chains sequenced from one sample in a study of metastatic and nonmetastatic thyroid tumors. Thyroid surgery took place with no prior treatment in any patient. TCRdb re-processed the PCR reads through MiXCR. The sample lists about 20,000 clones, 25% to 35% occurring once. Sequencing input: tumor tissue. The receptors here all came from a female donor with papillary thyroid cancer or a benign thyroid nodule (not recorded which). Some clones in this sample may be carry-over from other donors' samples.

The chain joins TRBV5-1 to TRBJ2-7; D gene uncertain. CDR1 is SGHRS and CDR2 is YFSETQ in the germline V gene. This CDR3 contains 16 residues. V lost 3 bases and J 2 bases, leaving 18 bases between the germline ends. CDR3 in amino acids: CASSSPDGFRPYEQYF. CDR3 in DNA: TGCGCCAGCAGCTCGCCGGATGGATTTAGGCCCTACGAGCAGTACTTC.

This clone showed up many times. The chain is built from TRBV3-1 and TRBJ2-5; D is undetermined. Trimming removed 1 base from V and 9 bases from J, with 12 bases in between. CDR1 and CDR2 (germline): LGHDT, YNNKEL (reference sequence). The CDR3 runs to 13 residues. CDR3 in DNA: TGTGCCAGCAGCCAAGTCGTCTCAAGGGCCCAGTACTTC. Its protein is CASSQVVSRAQYF.

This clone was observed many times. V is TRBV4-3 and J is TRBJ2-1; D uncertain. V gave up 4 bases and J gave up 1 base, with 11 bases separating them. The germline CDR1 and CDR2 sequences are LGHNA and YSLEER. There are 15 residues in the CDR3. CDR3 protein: CASSPQESSYNEQFF. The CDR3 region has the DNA TGCGCCAGCAGCCCGCAGGAGTCATCCTACAATGAGCAGTTCTTC.

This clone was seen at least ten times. For the CDR3, the DNA is TGTGCCAGCAGTTTTCTTCAACAGTACAATGAGCAGTTCTTC. This codes for CASSFLQQYNEQFF. This chain uses TRBV28 with TRBJ2-1; the D is unclear. This CDR3 has 14 residues. The germline CDR1 and CDR2 sequences are MDHEN and SYDVKM. V was cut by 3 bases and J by 4 bases, with 10 bases left in between.

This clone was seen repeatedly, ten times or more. CDR3 sequence: CASSVVGGPDTQYF. CDR3 DNA sequence: TGTGCCAGCAGCGTAGTTGGAGGGCCAGATACGCAGTATTTT. The chain employs TRBV9 and TRBJ2-3; weak D call: TRBD2 (6 bases). The CDR3 is 14 residues long. CDR1 is SGDLS and CDR2 is YYNGEE in the germline V gene. V was shortened by 0 bases and J by 4 bases, with 9 bases between the two germline ends.

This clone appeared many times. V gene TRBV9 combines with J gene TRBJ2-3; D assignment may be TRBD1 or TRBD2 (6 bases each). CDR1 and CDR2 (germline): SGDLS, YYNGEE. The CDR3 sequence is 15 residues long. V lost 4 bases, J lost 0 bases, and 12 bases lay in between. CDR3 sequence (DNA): TGTGCCAGCAGCCCCTCGGGGGCAAGCACAGATACGCAGTATTTT. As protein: CASSPSGASTDTQYF.

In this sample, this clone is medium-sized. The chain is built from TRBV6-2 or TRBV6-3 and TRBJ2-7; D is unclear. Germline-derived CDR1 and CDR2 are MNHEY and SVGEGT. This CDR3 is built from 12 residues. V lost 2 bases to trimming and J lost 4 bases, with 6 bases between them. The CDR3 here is CASSYGVYEQYF. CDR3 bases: TGTGCCAGCAGTTACGGGGTTTACGAGCAGTACTTC.

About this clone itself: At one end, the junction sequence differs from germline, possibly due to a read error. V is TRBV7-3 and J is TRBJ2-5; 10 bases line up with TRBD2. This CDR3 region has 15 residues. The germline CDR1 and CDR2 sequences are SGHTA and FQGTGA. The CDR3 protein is CASSRIAGGVETKYF. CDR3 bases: TGTGCCAGCAGCCGAATAGCGGGAGGAGTGGAGACCAAGTACTTC.

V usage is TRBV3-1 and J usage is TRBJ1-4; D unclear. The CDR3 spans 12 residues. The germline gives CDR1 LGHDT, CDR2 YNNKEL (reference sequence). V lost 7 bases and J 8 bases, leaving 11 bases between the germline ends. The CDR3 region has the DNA TGTGCCAGCATCTTCGGCCCGGAAAAACTGTTTTTT. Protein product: CASIFGPEKLFF.

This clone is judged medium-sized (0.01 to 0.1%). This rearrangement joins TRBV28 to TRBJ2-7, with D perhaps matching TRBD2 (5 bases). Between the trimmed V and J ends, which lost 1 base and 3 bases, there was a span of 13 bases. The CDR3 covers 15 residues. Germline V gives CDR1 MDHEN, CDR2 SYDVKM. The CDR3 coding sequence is TGTGCCAGCAGTTTATACCCTCGGACTCACTACGAGCAGTACTTC. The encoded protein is CASSLYPRTHYEQYF.

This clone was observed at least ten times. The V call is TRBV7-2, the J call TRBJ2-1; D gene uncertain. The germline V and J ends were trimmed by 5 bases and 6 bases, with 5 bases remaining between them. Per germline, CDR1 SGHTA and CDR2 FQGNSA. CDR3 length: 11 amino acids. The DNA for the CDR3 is TGTGCCAGCAGCAACCTCAATGAGCAGTTCTTC. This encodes CASSNLNEQFF.

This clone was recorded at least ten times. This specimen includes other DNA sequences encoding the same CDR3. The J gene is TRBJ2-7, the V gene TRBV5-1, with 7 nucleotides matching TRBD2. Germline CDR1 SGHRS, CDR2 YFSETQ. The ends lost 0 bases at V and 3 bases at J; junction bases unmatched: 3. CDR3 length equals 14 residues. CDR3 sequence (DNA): TGCGCCAGCAGCTTGGAACCTAGCGGCTACGAGCAGTACTTC. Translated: CASSLEPSGYEQYF. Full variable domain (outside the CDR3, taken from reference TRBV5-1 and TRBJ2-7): KAGVTQTPRYLIKTRGQQVTLSCSPISGHRSVSWYQQTPGQGLQFLFEYFSETQRNKGNFPGRFSGRQFSNSRSEMNVSTLELGDSALYLCASSLEPSGYEQYFGPGTRLTVT.

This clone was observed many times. For the CDR3, the DNA is TGTGCCAGCAGCTTGGTCGGGTCGGGACAGGGGGCGAGGGGCTACACCTTC. It codes for CASSLVGSGQGARGYTF. This chain links TRBV5-4 with TRBJ1-2; TRBD1 agrees at 12 bases. The CDR3 covers 17 residues. The J segment lost 8 bases and the V segment lost 0 bases, leaving 11 bases of the junction unmatched. CDR1 and CDR2 (germline): SGHNT, YYREEE (reference sequence).

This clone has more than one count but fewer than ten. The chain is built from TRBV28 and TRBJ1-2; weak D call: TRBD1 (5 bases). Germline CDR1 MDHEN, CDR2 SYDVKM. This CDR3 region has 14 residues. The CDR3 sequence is CFSSQGTRDYGYTF. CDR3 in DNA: TGTTTCAGCAGCCAGGGAACTCGCGACTATGGCTACACCTTC.

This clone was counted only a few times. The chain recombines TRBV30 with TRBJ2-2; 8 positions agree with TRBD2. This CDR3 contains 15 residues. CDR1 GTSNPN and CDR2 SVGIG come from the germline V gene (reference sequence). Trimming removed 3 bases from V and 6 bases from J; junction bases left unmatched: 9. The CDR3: CAWSPGTRSAGELFF. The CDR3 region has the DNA TGTGCCTGGAGCCCCGGGACTAGGAGCGCCGGGGAGCTGTTTTTT.

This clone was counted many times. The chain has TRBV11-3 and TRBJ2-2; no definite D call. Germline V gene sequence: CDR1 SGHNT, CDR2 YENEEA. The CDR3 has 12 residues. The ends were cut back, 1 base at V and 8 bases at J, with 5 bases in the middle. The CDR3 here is CASSLVEGELFF. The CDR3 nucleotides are TGTGCCAGCAGCTTAGTAGAAGGGGAGCTGTTTTTT.

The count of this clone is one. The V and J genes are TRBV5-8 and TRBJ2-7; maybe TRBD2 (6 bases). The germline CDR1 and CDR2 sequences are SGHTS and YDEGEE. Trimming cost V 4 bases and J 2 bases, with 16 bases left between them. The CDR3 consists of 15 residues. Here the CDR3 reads CASSEGSGLTYEQYF. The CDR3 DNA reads TGTGCCAGCAGCGAAGGATCTGGACTAACCTACGAGCAGTACTTC.